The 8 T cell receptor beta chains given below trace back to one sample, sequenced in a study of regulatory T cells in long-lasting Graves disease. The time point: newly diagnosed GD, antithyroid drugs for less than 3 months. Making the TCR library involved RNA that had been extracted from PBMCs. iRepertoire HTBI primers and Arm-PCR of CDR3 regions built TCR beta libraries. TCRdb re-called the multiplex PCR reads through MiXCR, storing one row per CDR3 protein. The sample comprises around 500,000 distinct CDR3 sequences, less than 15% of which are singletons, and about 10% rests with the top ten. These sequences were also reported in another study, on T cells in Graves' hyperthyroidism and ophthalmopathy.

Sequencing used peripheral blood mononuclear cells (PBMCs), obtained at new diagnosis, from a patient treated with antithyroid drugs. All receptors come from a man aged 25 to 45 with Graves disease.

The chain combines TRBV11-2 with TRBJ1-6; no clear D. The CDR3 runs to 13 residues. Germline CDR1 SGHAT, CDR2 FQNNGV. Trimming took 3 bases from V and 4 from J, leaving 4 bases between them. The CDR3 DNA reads TGTGCCAGCAGCTTTGGGTATAATTCACCCCTCCACTTT. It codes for CASSFGYNSPLHF. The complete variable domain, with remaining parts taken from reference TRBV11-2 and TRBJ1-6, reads EAGVAQSPRYKIIEKRQSVAFWCNPISGHATLYWYQQILGQGPKLLIQFQNNGVVDDSQLPKDRFSAERLKGVDSTLKIQPAKLEDSAVYLCASSFGYNSPLHFGNGTRLTVT.

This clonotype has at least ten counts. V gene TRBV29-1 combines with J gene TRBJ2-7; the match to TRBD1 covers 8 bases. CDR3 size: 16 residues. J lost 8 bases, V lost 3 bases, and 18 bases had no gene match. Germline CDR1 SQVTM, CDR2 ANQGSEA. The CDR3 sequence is CSVERQGAQAKRKQYF. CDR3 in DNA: TGCAGCGTTGAGAGGCAGGGGGCCCAAGCCAAGCGGAAGCAGTACTTC.

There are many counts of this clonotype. Here the CDR3 reads CSLRTGTYNEQFF. The CDR3 DNA reads as TGCAGCCTAAGGACAGGGACCTACAATGAGCAGTTCTTC. This chain joins TRBV29-1 and TRBJ2-1; 8 positions match TRBD1. CDR1 and CDR2 from the germline V gene are SQVTM and ANQGSEA. The CDR3 has 13 amino acids. J was trimmed by 2 bases and V by 8 bases; bases with no gene match: 5.

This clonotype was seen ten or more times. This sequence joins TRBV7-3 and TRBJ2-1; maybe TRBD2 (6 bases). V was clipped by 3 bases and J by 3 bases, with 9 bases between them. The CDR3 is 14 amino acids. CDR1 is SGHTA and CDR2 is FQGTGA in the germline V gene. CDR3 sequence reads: CASSLVTSYNEQFF. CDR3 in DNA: TGTGCCAGCAGCTTGGTGACTAGCTACAATGAGCAGTTCTTC. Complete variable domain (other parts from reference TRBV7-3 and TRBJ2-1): GAGVSQTPSNKVTEKGKYVELRCDPISGHTALYWYRQSLGQGPEFLIYFQGTGAADDSGLPNDRFFAVRPEGSVSTLKIQRTERGDSAVYLCASSLVTSYNEQFFGPGTRLTVL.

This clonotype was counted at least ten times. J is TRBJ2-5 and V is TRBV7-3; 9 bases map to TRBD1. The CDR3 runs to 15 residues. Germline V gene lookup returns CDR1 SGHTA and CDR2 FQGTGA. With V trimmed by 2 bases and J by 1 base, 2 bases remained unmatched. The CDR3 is CASSLGTGSQETQYF. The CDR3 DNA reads TGTGCCAGCAGCTTAGGGACAGGGAGCCAAGAGACCCAGTACTTC.

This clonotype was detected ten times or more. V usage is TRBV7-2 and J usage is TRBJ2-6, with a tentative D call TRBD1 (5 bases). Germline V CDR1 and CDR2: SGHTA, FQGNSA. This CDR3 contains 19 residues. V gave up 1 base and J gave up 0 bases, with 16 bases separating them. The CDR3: CASSLEGIRYSSGANVLTF. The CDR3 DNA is TGTGCCAGCAGCTTAGAGGGGATCCGATATAGCTCTGGGGCCAACGTCCTGACTTTC. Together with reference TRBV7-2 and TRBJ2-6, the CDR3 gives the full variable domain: GAGVSQSPSNKVTEKGKDVELRCDPISGHTALYWYRQSLGQGLEFLIYFQGNSAPDKSGLPSDRFSAERTGGSVSTLTIQRTQQEDSAVYLCASSLEGIRYSSGANVLTFGAGSRLTVL.

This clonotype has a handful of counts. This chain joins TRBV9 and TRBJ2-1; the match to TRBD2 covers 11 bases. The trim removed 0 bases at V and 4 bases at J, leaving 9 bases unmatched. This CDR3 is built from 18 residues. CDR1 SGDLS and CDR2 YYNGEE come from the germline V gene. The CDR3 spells CASSVGLRGTSGYNEQFF. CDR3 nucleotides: TGTGCCAGCAGCGTAGGGCTCCGGGGGACTAGCGGTTACAATGAGCAGTTCTTC.

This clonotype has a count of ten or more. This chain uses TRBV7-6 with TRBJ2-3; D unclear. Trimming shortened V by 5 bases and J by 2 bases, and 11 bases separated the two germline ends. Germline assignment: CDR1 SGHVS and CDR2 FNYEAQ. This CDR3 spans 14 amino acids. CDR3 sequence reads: CASSTRSATDTQYF. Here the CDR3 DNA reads TGTGCCAGCAGCACGCGGAGCGCCACAGATACGCAGTATTTT.